Sequencing of this T cell receptor (beta chain) was carried out in a study of vaccination effects on CD4 cells after COVID-19. Background on the study: The second dose preceded post-vaccine samples by a median of 72 days.

V was clipped by 4 bases and J by 4 bases, with 10 bases between them. The CDR3 has 12 amino acids. The germline V gene encodes CDR1 SQVTM and CDR2 ANQGSEA. As for this clone: Its target is not known.

Repertoires were generated with immunoSEQ multiplex PCR, while TCRdb's copy carries only in-frame clones and drops some. This table has roughly 70,000 clones, around four fifths appearing once. Using viral peptide pools, the ViraFEST assay grew out antigen-specific CD4+ T cells prior to sequencing. Isolating CD4+ T cells followed approximately ten days of culture. Everyone in the study got two shots of either the BNT162b2 or mRNA-1273 vaccine. After approximately 2 million PBMC were placed in each well, they were cultured with roughly 10 IU/ml IL-2 and approximately 9.7 ug/ml peptides. Source: CD4+ T cells from PBMCs cultured with HCoV-OC43 spike peptides, taken after COVID-19 vaccination. Stated subset: HCoV-OC43 spike overlapping peptide pool stimulation. V is TRBV29-1 and J is TRBJ1-2; tentative D call: TRBD1 (6 bases). The TCR sequence derives from a human donor who received a COVID-19 vaccine. As DNA, the CDR3 is TGCAGCGTTGGAGGGGGAGTCTATGGCTACACCTTC. This translates into CSVGGGVYGYTF.